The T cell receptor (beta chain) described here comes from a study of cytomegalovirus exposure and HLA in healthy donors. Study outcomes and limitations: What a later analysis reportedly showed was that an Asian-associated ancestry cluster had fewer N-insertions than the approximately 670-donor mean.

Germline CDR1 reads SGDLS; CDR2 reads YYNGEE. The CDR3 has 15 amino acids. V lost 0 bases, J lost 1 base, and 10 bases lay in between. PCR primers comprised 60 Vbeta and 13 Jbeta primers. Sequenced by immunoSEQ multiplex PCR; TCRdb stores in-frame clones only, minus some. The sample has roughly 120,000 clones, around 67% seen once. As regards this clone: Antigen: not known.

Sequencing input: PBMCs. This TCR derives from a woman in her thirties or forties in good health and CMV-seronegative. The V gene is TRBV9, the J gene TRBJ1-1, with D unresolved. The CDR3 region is CASSVAPGQNTEAFF. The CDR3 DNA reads TGTGCCAGCAGCGTAGCTCCAGGTCAGAACACTGAAGCTTTCTTT. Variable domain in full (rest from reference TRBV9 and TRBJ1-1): DSGVTQTPKHLITATGQRVTLRCSPRSGDLSVYWYQQSLDQGLQFLIQYYNGEERAKGNILERFSAQQFPDLHSELNLSSLELGDSALYFCASSVAPGQNTEAFFGQGTRLTVV.